The sequence of this T cell receptor (beta chain) was determined in a study of regulatory T cells in long-lasting Graves disease (dated by TCRdb to the early 2020s). Regarding the complete study: Persistent Graves' disease meant more than 5 years of antithyroid drug treatment with TSH receptor autoantibodies that stayed positive. Patients with persistent Graves' disease were compared with patients with newly diagnosed Graves' disease using TCR sequencing and RNA sequencing of peripheral blood. The study was conducted in China and was registered as a clinical trial. A total of around 35 samples underwent TCR sequencing, from about 13 patients with persistent Graves' disease and 20 patients with newly diagnosed Graves' disease. On average, persistent Graves' disease patients in the clinical cohort had been on antithyroid drugs for about 10 years. General study outcomes and caveats: Compared with newly diagnosed patients, patients with persistent Graves' disease had lower TCR Shannon entropy and fewer highly expanded clones, which suggests clonal expansion. Because the primary lesion, thyroid tissue, could not be accessed, the study looked at peripheral blood alone. Preferential use of TRBV28, TRBJ1-2 and TRBJ2-5 was observed in persistent disease, whereas TRBV20-1 and TRBJ2-1 were favored in newly diagnosed disease. A larger number of public clonotypes was shared among persistent patients (about 2,700) than among newly diagnosed patients (roughly 970). Sequencing and analysis were restricted to the TCR beta chain. The authors acknowledged the small sample size as a limitation that may reduce accuracy.

The time point label, read with the paper, signifies: persistent/refractory GD, antithyroid drugs over 5 years with positive TRAb. For both TCR sequencing and RNA sequencing, RNA was extracted from PBMCs using TRIzol. The diagnosis of Graves' disease followed American Thyroid Association guidelines. The patients came from an endocrinology department in Xi'an, China. From each patient, about 8.9 milliliters of peripheral blood was collected into an EDTA anticoagulant tube. Ficoll Paque Plus density gradient separation was used to isolate PBMCs, and no further T cell sorting was done. An Agilent 2100 Bioanalyzer and agarose gel were used to check RNA quality, while a NanoDrop 2000 measured RNA concentration. The protocol used for the library was multiplex PCR. The sample was run on an Illumina HiSeq 4000. TCR beta libraries were built with iRepertoire HTBI primers and Arm-PCR amplification of CDR3 regions. PCR products were gel purified before sequencing. Regarding the original processing steps: A total of fewer than 70 TRBV and some 15 TRBJ segments were identified across samples and were used for gene usage analysis of CDR3 amino acid clonotypes. COPE and FqMerger were used to merge filtered high-quality paired reads into contigs. BLAST was used to align contigs to the IMGT TRBV, TRBD and TRBJ reference genes, and CDR3 was defined following IMGT. Any clonotype with a frequency above 0.1% was counted as a highly expanded clone. Shannon entropy was used to measure repertoire diversity, and the Gini coefficient was used to measure V-J evenness. Public clonotypes were defined as clonotypes shared by more than one individual. TCRdb's own reprocessing of the public reads used fastp at Q25 and MiXCR and kept productive beta chains. Records with the same CDR3 protein are collapsed into one entry carrying the most frequent genes and DNA. In this record, the V and J calls reflect TCRdb's handling and not the investigators' own analysis. This sample comprises roughly 300,000 distinct CDR3 sequences, around 23% of them detected only once. The top ten clones comprise 56% of the sample.

The sample holds many counts of this clonotype. Its binding antigen is unknown. No much larger clone is present one base from it, and per-base qualities are unavailable. The CDR3 goes from the cysteine to the phenylalanine over 13 residues. CDR3 DNA is the only sequence kept; it has 39 bases, read in frame from the first base. The germline V gene sets CDR1 to SNHLY and CDR2 to FYNNEI. V loses 8 bases, J loses 5 bases, and the germline ends lie 10 bases apart. Sequences were derived from peripheral blood mononuclear cells (PBMCs), sampled when the disease was refractory, from a patient treated with antithyroid drugs. The receptor was isolated from a female donor with Graves disease. This sequence uses TRBV2 and TRBJ1-6; a weak D assignment points to TRBD1 (6 bases agree). At the DNA level, the sequence is TGTGCCAGCTTAGGACAGAATAATTCACCCCTCCACTTT. Its translation reads: CASLGQNNSPLHF.